A single sample is the source of the 15 T cell receptor beta chains below, sequenced in a study of pediatric ulcerative colitis. Generated by immunoSEQ multiplex PCR, the TCRdb table keeps only in-frame clones and is missing some. The table lists around 68,000 clones, just over 75% of them singletons. Sequencing was performed on blood. The receptor source for this set is a boy aged 10-17 years with moderate ulcerative colitis.

The CDR3 protein is CAWGSRRGSSYGYTF. CDR3 sequence (DNA): TGTGCCTGGGGGTCACGGCGGGGGTCCTCGTATGGCTACACCTTC. V gene TRBV30 combines with J gene TRBJ1-2; tentative D call: TRBD1 (5 bases). V shed 5 bases and J shed 5 bases, with 21 bases lying between them. From germline, CDR1 is GTSNPN and CDR2 SVGIG (reference sequence). The CDR3 has 15 amino acids.

The chain links TRBV6-5 to TRBJ2-1; D ambiguous. V lost 3 bases and J lost 4, with 16 bases in between. This CDR3 has 16 residues. CDR1 and CDR2 from the germline V gene are MNHEY and SVGAGI. The CDR3 loop reads CASSYALSLMYNEQFF. The CDR3 nucleotides read TGTGCCAGCAGTTATGCTCTCTCTCTCATGTACAATGAGCAGTTCTTC.

The chain carries TRBV28 and TRBJ1-2, with D hard to call. V lost 1 base and J lost 8, with 11 bases in between. Germline V gene data show CDR1 as MDHEN and CDR2 as SYDVKM. The CDR3 extends over 13 amino acids. CDR3 DNA sequence: TGTGCCAGCAGTTTATTAGGGTCGTTGGGCTACACCTTC. It yields the protein CASSLLGSLGYTF.

This clone was picked up one time. One end of the junction does not line up with germline, which may come from a read error. CDR3 in DNA: TGCAGCGGGAGGACAGGCACCACCTCCTCCGAGCAGTACTTC. The encoded protein is CSGRTGTTSSEQYF. V and J are TRBV29-1 and TRBJ2-7, with 7 nucleotides matching TRBD1. Germline lookup yields CDR1 SQVTM and CDR2 ANQGSEA. This CDR3 has 14 amino acids.

A note on this clone: At one of its ends the junction is not consistent with the germline gene, which may arise from a read error. The rearrangement joins TRBV30 to TRBJ1-2, with no clear D. Germline values: CDR1 GTSNPN, CDR2 SVGIG (reference sequence). The CDR3 is made up of 12 amino acids. DNA for the CDR3: TGTGCCTGGAGTCTCTCAGTTCCCGGTACCTCCTTC. Protein: CAWSLSVPGTSF.

CDR3 coding DNA: TGTGCCAGCAGTTACACGGGGGCAGGTCAGCCCCAGCATTTT. As protein: CASSYTGAGQPQHF. The V and J genes are TRBV6-5 and TRBJ1-5; D perhaps matches TRBD1 (6 bases). The germline gives CDR1 MNHEY, CDR2 SVGAGI. Trimming left V 2 bases short and J 6 bases short, with 11 bases between. This CDR3 is built from 14 residues.

The rearrangement joins TRBV30 to TRBJ1-1; D is undetermined. The germline gives CDR1 GTSNPN, CDR2 SVGIG (reference sequence). There are 11 residues in the CDR3. V lost 0 bases to trimming and J lost 10 bases, with 9 bases between them. The CDR3 coding sequence is TGTGCCTGGAGTGTAATCCAAGGAGCTTTCTTT. This sequence encodes CAWSVIQGAFF.

The chain joins TRBV19 to TRBJ1-1; D may be TRBD1 (6 bases). Germline-derived CDR1 and CDR2 are LNHDA and SQIVND (reference sequence). Trimming left V 5 bases short and J 0 bases short, with 13 bases between. The CDR3 spans 15 residues. The DNA of the CDR3 is TGTGCCAGTAGTGAACACAGGGCGGTGAACACTGAAGCTTTCTTT. Protein sequence: CASSEHRAVNTEAFF.

The V call is TRBV25-1, the J call TRBJ1-2; 8 bases align to TRBD1. Germline loops: CDR1 MGHDK, CDR2 SYGVNS. The CDR3 is made up of 13 amino acids. With 4 bases clipped from V and 4 bases from J, the junction kept 2 bases outside the gene matches. CDR3 loop: CASSGQGSYGYTF. CDR3 bases: TGTGCCAGCAGTGGACAGGGGTCCTATGGCTACACCTTC.

V usage is TRBV19 and J usage is TRBJ1-6; D gene unclear. The CDR3 spans 16 residues. Trimming removed 4 bases at V and 9 bases at J, with 19 bases between. Per the germline V gene, CDR1 is LNHDA and CDR2 is SQIVND (reference sequence). The CDR3 coding sequence is TGTGCCAGTAGTACCCCTAGGGCCGCAGGAACTTCACCCCTCCACTTT. It translates to CASSTPRAAGTSPLHF. Drawing the rest from reference TRBV19 and TRBJ1-6, the complete variable domain is DGGITQSPKYLFRKEGQNVTLSCEQNLNHDAMYWYRQDPGQGLRLIYYSQIVNDFQKGDIAEGYSVSREKKESFPLTVTSAQKNPTAFYLCASSTPRAAGTSPLHFGNGTRLTVT.

V gene TRBV30 combines with J gene TRBJ1-1; a possible D gene is TRBD1 (5 bases). Germline V gene lookup returns CDR1 GTSNPN and CDR2 SVGIG (reference sequence). The V end lost 0 bases, the J end lost 2 bases, and 10 bases lay between the germline ends. There are 14 residues in the CDR3. DNA of the CDR3: TGTGCCTGGAGTGTCGGGGGATTCAACACTGAAGCTTTCTTT. Amino acid sequence: CAWSVGGFNTEAFF. Based on the CDR3 plus reference TRBV30 and TRBJ1-1, the full variable domain is SQTIHQWPATLVQPVGSPLSLECTVEGTSNPNLYWYRQAAGRGLQLLFYSVGIGQISSEVPQNLSASRPQDRQFILSSKKLLLSDSGFYLCAWSVGGFNTEAFFGQGTRLTVV.

The V and J genes are TRBV4-1 and TRBJ1-2, with D uncertain. Trimming left V 2 bases short and J 4 bases short, with 5 bases between. Germline lookup yields CDR1 MGHRA and CDR2 YSYEKL. The CDR3 runs 12 residues. For the CDR3, the DNA is TGCGCCAGCAGCCAATTTTCCTATGGCTACACCTTC. Translation gives CASSQFSYGYTF.

V usage is TRBV5-3 and J usage is TRBJ1-3; D may be TRBD1 (6 bases). TRBV5-3 carries the ORF label, with uncertain function. The V end was cut by 2 bases, the J end by 7 bases, with 16 bases between. The CDR3 runs to 15 residues. CDR3 residues: CARSFTGHLGNTIYF. As DNA, the CDR3 is TGTGCCAGAAGCTTTACGGGACACCTAGGCAACACCATATATTTT.

The chain has TRBV14 and TRBJ2-1; TRBD2 agrees at 13 bases. V dropped 4 bases and J dropped 6; count of bases not matched to a gene: 6. There are 16 residues in the CDR3. The germline gives CDR1 SGHDN, CDR2 FVKESK. The CDR3 coding sequence is TGTGCCAGCAGCCCCAGGACTAGCGGGAGTATCAATGAGCAGTTCTTC. This sequence encodes CASSPRTSGSINEQFF.

The chain joins TRBV27 to TRBJ1-2; the D is unclear. Trimming removed 1 base at V and 5 bases at J, with 11 bases between. This CDR3 is 14 amino acids long. CDR1 is MNHEY and CDR2 is SMNVEV in the germline V gene (reference sequence). The CDR3 reads CASSLLPLVYGYTF. The DNA of the CDR3 is TGTGCCAGCAGTTTATTGCCCCTGGTGTATGGCTACACCTTC.